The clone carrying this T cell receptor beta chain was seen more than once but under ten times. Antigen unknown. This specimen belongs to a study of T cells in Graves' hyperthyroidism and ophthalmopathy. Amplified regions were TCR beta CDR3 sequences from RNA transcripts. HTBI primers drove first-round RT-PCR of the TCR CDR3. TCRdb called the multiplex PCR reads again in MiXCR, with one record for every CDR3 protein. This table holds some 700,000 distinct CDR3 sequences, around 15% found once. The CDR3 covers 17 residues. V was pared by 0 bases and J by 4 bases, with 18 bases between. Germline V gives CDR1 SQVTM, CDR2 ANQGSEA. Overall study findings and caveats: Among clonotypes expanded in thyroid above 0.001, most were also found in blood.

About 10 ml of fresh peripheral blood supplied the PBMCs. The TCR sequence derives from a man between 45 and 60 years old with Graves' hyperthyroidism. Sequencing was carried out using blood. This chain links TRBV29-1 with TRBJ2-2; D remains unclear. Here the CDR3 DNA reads TGCAGCGTTGAAGATTTTGGTTCCTTAGGTGGCACCGGGGAGCTGTTTTTT. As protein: CSVEDFGSLGGTGELFF.